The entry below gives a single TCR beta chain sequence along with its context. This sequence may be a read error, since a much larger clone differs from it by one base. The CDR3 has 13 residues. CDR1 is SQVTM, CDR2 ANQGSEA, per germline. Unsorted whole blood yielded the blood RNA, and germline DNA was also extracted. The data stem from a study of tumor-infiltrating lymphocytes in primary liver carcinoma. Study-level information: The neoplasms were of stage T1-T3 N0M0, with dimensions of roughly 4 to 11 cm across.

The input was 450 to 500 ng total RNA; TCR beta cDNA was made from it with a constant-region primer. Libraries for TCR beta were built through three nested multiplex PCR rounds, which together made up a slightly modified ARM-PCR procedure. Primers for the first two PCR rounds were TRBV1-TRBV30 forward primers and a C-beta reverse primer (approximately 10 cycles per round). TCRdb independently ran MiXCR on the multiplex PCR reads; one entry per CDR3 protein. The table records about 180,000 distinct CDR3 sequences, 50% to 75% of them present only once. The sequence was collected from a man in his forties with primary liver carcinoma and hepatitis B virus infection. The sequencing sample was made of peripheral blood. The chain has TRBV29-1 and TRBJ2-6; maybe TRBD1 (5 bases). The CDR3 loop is CGVGHSGANVLTF. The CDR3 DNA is TGCGGCGTCGGACATTCCGGGGCCAACGTCCTGACTTTC.